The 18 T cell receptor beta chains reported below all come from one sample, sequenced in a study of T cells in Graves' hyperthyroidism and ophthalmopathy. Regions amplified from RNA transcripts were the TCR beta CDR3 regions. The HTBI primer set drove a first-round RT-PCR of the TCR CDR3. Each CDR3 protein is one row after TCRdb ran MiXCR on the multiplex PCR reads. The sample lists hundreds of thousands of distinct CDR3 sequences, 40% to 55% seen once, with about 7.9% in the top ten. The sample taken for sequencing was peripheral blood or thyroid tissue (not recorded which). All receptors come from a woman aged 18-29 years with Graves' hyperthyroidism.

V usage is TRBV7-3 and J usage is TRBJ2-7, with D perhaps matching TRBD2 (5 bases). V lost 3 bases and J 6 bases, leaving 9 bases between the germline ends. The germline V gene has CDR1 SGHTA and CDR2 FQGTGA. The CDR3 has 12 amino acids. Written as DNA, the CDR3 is TGTGCCAGCAGCTTGGTGGCGGGCGAGCAGTACTTC. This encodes CASSLVAGEQYF.

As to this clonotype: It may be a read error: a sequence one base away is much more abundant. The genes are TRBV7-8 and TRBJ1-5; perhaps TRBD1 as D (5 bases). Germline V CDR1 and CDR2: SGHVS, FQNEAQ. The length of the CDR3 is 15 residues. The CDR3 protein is CASSLAGAPHHPQHF. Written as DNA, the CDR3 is TGTGCCAGCAGCTTAGCAGGGGCGCCGCATCACCCCCAGCATTTT.

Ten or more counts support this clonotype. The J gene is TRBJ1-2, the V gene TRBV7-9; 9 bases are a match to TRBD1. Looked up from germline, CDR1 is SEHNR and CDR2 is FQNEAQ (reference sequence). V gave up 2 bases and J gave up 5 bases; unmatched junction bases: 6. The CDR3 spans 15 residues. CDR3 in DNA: TGTGCCAGCAGCTTAACGGGACAGGGAGGATATGGCTACACCTTC. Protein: CASSLTGQGGYGYTF.

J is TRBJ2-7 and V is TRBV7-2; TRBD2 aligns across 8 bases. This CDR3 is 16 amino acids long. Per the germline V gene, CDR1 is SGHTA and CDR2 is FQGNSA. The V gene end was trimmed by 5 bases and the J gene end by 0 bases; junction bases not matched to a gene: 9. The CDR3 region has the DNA TGTGCCAGCAGCCCTGACCCCGGGAGGGACTCCTACGAGCAGTACTTC. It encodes CASSPDPGRDSYEQYF.

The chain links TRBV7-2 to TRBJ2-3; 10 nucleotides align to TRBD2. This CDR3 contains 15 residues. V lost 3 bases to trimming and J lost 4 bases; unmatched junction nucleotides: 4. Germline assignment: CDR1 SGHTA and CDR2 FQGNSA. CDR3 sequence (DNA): TGTGCCAGCAGCTTCCGGACTAGCGGAGCAGATACGCAGTATTTT. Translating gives CASSFRTSGADTQYF.

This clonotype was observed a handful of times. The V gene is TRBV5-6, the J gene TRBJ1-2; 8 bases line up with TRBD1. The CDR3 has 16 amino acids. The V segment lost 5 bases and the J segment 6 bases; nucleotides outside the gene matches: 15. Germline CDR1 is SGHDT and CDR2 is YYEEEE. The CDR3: CASSPTSKPGQDGYTF. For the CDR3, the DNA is TGTGCCAGCAGTCCGACATCGAAACCGGGACAGGATGGCTACACCTTC.

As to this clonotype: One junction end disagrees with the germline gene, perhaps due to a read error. Here the CDR3 reads CASRRGGGELFF. CDR3 sequence (DNA): TGCGCCAGCCGGCGGGGCGGCGGGGAGCTGTTTTTT. V gene TRBV24-1 combines with J gene TRBJ2-2, with D possibly TRBD2 on 6 matching bases. Germline lookup yields CDR1 KGHDR and CDR2 SFDVKD. This CDR3 has 12 residues.

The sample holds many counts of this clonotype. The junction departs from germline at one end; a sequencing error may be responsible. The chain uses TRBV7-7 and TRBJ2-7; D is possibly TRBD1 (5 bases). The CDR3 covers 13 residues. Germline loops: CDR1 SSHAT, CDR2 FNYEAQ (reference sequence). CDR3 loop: CASSARQGYEQYF. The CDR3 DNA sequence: TGTGCTAGCAGCGCCCGCCAGGGCTACGAGCAGTACTTC.

The CDR3 loop is CASRDRGHEKLFF. The CDR3 DNA reads TGTGCCAGCAGGGACAGGGGGCATGAAAAACTGTTTTTT. The rearrangement joins TRBV6-1 to TRBJ1-4; TRBD1 agrees at 11 bases. The CDR3 spans 13 residues. Germline V gene lookup returns CDR1 MNHNS and CDR2 SASEGT. The V segment lost 6 bases and the J segment 6 bases; nucleotides outside the gene matches: 0.

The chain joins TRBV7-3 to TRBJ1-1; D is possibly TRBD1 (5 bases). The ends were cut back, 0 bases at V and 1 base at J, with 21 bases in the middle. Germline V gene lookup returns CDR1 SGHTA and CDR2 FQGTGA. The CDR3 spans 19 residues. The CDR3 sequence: CASSLTPLLWGGANTEAFF. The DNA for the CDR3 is TGTGCCAGCAGCTTAACCCCCCTCCTGTGGGGAGGGGCGAACACTGAAGCTTTCTTT.

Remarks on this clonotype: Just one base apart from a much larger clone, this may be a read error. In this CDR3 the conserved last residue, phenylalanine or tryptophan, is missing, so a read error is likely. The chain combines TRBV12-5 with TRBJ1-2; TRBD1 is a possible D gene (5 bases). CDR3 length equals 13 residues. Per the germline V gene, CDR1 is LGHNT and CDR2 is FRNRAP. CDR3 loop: CASRPDSNYGYTL. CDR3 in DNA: TGTGCCAGCAGACCTGACAGTAACTATGGCTACACCCTC.

DNA of the CDR3: TGCAGCGTTGAAGCCTTAGTGACTAGCACCTACGAGCAGTACTTC. The encoded protein is CSVEALVTSTYEQYF. V is TRBV29-1 and J is TRBJ2-7; 7 nucleotides agree with TRBD2. Germline V gene sequence: CDR1 SQVTM, CDR2 ANQGSEA. V shed 1 base, J shed 2 bases, and the junction held 8 bases outside the gene matches. The length of the CDR3 is 15 residues.

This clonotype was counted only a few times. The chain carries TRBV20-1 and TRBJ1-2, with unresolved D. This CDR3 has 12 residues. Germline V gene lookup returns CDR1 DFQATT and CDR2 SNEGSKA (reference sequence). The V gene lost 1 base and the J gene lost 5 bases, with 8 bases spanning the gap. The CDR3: CSARGGWYGYTF. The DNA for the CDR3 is TGCAGTGCTAGAGGGGGTTGGTATGGCTACACCTTC.

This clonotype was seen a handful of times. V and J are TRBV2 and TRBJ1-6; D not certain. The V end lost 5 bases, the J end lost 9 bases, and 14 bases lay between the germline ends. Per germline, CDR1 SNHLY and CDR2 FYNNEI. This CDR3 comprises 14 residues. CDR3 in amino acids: CASSLRHDRSPLHF. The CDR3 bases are TGTGCCAGCAGTTTAAGACACGATCGTTCACCCCTCCACTTT.

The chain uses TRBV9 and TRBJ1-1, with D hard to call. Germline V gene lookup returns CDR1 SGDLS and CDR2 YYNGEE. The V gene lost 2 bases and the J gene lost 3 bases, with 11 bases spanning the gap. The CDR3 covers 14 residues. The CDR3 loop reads CASSVAPQDTEAFF. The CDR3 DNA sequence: TGTGCCAGCAGCGTGGCCCCCCAAGACACTGAAGCTTTCTTT.

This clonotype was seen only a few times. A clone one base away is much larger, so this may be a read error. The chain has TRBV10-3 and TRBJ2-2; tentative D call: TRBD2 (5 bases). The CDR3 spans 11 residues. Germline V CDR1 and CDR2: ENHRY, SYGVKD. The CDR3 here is CASSESEGLFF. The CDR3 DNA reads TGTGCCAGCAGTGAGTCTGAGGGGCTGTTTTTT.

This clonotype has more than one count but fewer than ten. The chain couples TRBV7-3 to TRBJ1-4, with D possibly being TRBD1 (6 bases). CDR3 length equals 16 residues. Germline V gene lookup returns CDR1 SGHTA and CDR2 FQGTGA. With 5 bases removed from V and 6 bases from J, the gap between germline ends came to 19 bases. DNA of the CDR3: TGTGCCAGCAGCCAAGATCCTAGGACAGTGGATGAAAAACTGTTTTTT. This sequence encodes CASSQDPRTVDEKLFF. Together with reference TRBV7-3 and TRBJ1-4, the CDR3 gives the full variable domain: GAGVSQTPSNKVTEKGKYVELRCDPISGHTALYWYRQSLGQGPEFLIYFQGTGAADDSGLPNDRFFAVRPEGSVSTLKIQRTERGDSAVYLCASSQDPRTVDEKLFFGSGTQLSVL.

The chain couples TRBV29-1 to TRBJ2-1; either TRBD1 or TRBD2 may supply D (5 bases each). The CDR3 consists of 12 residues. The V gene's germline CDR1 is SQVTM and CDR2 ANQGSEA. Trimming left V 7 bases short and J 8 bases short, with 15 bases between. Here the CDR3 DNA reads TGCAGCGGGGACGGGCCGGGTGATGAGCAGTTCTTC. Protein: CSGDGPGDEQFF.